One sample yielded the 30 T cell receptor beta chains listed below, sequenced in a study of OX40 agonist ivuxolimab in advanced cancers. Generated by immunoSEQ multiplex PCR, the TCRdb table keeps only in-frame clones and is missing some. The sample consists of 55,000 to 70,000 clones, about 82% of them appearing once. Source: CD4+ or CD8+ T cells sorted from blood, taken in a trial of the OX40 agonist ivuxolimab. Receptors were obtained from an adult with an advanced solid tumor such as melanoma, head and neck, liver or kidney cancer.

CDR3 protein: CASSQDLGLEGQETQYF. Here the CDR3 DNA reads TGCGCCAGCAGCCAAGATTTGGGCCTAGAGGGACAAGAGACCCAGTACTTC. The chain joins TRBV4-1 to TRBJ2-5, with a possible D match to TRBD2 (5 bases). The germline V gene encodes CDR1 MGHRA and CDR2 YSYEKL. The CDR3 consists of 17 residues. V shed 0 bases and J shed 2 bases, with 16 bases lying between them.

The rearrangement joins TRBV2 to TRBJ1-1; D is perhaps TRBD1 (6 bases). Germline loops: CDR1 SNHLY, CDR2 FYNNEI. This CDR3 comprises 15 residues. V was pared by 8 bases and J by 4 bases, with 20 bases between. CDR3 amino acids: CASENSGGRGTEAFF. The CDR3 nucleotides are TGTGCCAGCGAAAATAGTGGGGGGCGGGGCACTGAAGCTTTCTTT.

This sequence joins TRBV19 and TRBJ2-7, with D perhaps matching TRBD1 or TRBD2 (5 bases each). V was pared by 3 bases and J by 1 base, with 10 bases between. The V gene's germline CDR1 is LNHDA and CDR2 SQIVND (reference sequence). The CDR3 length is 14 residues. CDR3 coding DNA: TGTGCCAGTAGTATCCGGGACGGATCCTACGAGCAGTACTTC. Its protein product is CASSIRDGSYEQYF.

The chain joins TRBV29-1 to TRBJ1-1, with D unclear. CDR1 is SQVTM and CDR2 is ANQGSEA in the germline V gene. The CDR3 runs 13 residues. Trimming removed 6 bases at V and 3 bases at J, with 14 bases between. The CDR3 spells CSVPGPLDTEAFF. The CDR3 bases are TGCAGCGTCCCCGGGCCCCTAGACACTGAAGCTTTCTTT.

This clone occurred a few times. This rearrangement joins TRBV28 to TRBJ1-5; tentatively, D is TRBD1 (5 bases). The CDR3 covers 14 residues. Trimming removed 6 bases at V and 4 bases at J, with 13 bases between. CDR1 is MDHEN, CDR2 SYDVKM, per germline. CDR3 DNA: TGTGCCAGCAGGGGGACTGGAGGGAATCAGCCCCAGCATTTT. Amino acid sequence: CASRGTGGNQPQHF.

The rearrangement links TRBV19 to TRBJ1-1; 11 nucleotides match TRBD1. The V and J ends lost 4 bases and 11 bases, in that order; junction bases with no gene match: 15. Germline V CDR1 and CDR2: LNHDA, SQIVND (reference sequence). CDR3 length equals 16 residues. The CDR3 DNA reads TGTGCCAGTAGTACACCCCGGACAGGGGGCCTCTCGCGGGCTTTCTTT. Protein product: CASSTPRTGGLSRAFF.

This clone was seen only once. J is TRBJ2-5 and V is TRBV18, with 9 bases matching TRBD1. Trimming cost V 6 bases and J 5 bases; bases outside gene matches: 10. Germline CDR1 reads KGHSH; CDR2 reads LQKENI. The CDR3 spans 15 residues. DNA for the CDR3: TGTGCCAGCTCCCTCAATTTTGGACAGGGGGAGACCCAGTACTTC. It is translated as CASSLNFGQGETQYF.

A single count supports this clone. V usage is TRBV7-9 and J usage is TRBJ2-1; 15 nucleotides line up with TRBD2. Trimming cost V 5 bases and J 7 bases; bases outside gene matches: 9. This CDR3 contains 17 residues. From germline, CDR1 is SEHNR and CDR2 FQNEAQ (reference sequence). CDR3: CASSVGLAGGLGNEQFF. In DNA form, the CDR3 reads TGTGCCAGCAGCGTAGGACTAGCGGGGGGGCTCGGGAATGAGCAGTTCTTC. Based on the CDR3 plus reference TRBV7-9 and TRBJ2-1, the full variable domain is DTGVSQNPRHKITKRGQNVTFRCDPISEHNRLYWYRQTLGQGPEFLTYFQNEAQLEKSRLLSDRFSAERPKGSFSTLEIQRTEQGDSAMYLCASSVGLAGGLGNEQFFGPGTRLTVL.

The CDR3 DNA sequence: TGTGCCAGTAGTACAGCGGGGGGGCCCAATGAGCAGTTCTTC. Translation gives CASSTAGGPNEQFF. This rearrangement joins TRBV19 to TRBJ2-1; 10 nucleotides line up with TRBD2. Unmatched junction bases numbered 3, after V lost 4 bases and J lost 6 bases. This CDR3 comprises 14 residues. CDR1 is LNHDA and CDR2 is SQIVND in the germline V gene (reference sequence).

The chain couples TRBV5-1 to TRBJ1-4, with 7 bases matching TRBD1. Looked up from germline, CDR1 is SGHRS and CDR2 is YFSETQ. The CDR3 sequence is 14 residues long. V lost 0 bases and J lost 10; bases outside the gene matches: 6. The CDR3 DNA reads as TGCGCCAGCAGCTTGGAGCCAGGGGGTGCAAAACTGTTTTTT. It is translated as CASSLEPGGAKLFF.

This clone was recorded once. The chain recombines TRBV30 with TRBJ1-2, with a tentative D call TRBD1 (5 bases). V was trimmed by 4 bases and J by 8 bases, leaving 17 bases between them. Germline V gene sequence: CDR1 GTSNPN, CDR2 SVGIG (reference sequence). This CDR3 comprises 13 residues. The CDR3 DNA follows: TGTGCCTGGACAAGTGGGGCCGCCGGGGGCTACACCTTC. Protein product: CAWTSGAAGGYTF.

The chain employs TRBV6-5 and TRBJ1-5; the D gene is possibly TRBD1 (5 bases). V was trimmed by 6 bases and J by 6 bases, leaving 12 bases between them. From germline, CDR1 is MNHEY and CDR2 SVGAGI. This CDR3 has 13 residues. This CDR3 is CASSTEGRQPQHF. The CDR3 region has the DNA TGTGCCAGCAGCACAGAGGGGCGTCAGCCCCAGCATTTT.

The chain joins TRBV5-6 to TRBJ2-7; 8 bases match TRBD1. After removal of 4 bases from V and 3 bases from J, the junction contained 9 bases not matched to a gene. CDR3 length: 15 residues. The germline CDR1 and CDR2 sequences are SGHDT and YYEEEE. DNA for the CDR3: TGTGCCAGCAGCCCTTTTCAGGGGGCCGGCTACGAGCAGTACTTC. It yields the protein CASSPFQGAGYEQYF.

The chain is built from TRBV6-1 and TRBJ1-2; unclear D gene. The CDR3 spans 13 residues. Trimming shortened V by 2 bases and J by 8 bases, and 12 bases separated the two germline ends. CDR1 is MNHNS and CDR2 is SASEGT in the germline V gene. The DNA for the CDR3 is TGTGCCAGCAGTGAAAGCGGGGAGAGGGGCTACACCTTC. Translated: CASSESGERGYTF.

CDR3 coding DNA: TGTGCCAGCAGCGGACAGCTTTATCAGCCCCAGCATTTT. As protein: CASSGQLYQPQHF. This rearrangement joins TRBV6-5 to TRBJ1-5, with TRBD1 as a possible D gene (6 bases). CDR1 MNHEY and CDR2 SVGAGI come from the germline V gene. Trimming left V 6 bases short and J 5 bases short, with 11 bases between. The CDR3 consists of 13 residues.

The rearrangement joins TRBV6-1 to TRBJ2-5; no firm D call. In germline, CDR1 is MNHNS, CDR2 SASEGT. The CDR3 consists of 13 residues. V lost 4 bases and J lost 5, with 11 bases in between. Here the CDR3 DNA reads TGTGCCAGCAGTGGGGTGAAGCTCGAGACCCAGTACTTC. Its translation: CASSGVKLETQYF.

The rearrangement uses TRBV11-2 and TRBJ2-1, with 12 bases aligning to TRBD1. This CDR3 comprises 14 residues. The germline V gene encodes CDR1 SGHAT and CDR2 FQNNGV. V lost 5 bases and J lost 9; bases outside the gene matches: 5. The CDR3 DNA follows: TGTGCCAGCAGCATGGGACAGGGGGCCGGTGAGCAGTTCTTC. Translation gives CASSMGQGAGEQFF.

The gene calls are TRBV11-3 and TRBJ1-1; D possibly corresponds to TRBD1 (5 bases). The ends were cut back, 6 bases at V and 2 bases at J, with 13 bases in the middle. The CDR3 runs 14 residues. Germline CDR1 reads SGHNT; CDR2 reads YENEEA. CDR3 amino acids: CASSFRGSNTEAFF. The CDR3 DNA reads as TGTGCCAGCAGTTTTCGGGGGTCCAACACTGAAGCTTTCTTT.

The chain employs TRBV7-2 and TRBJ2-5; D tentatively fits TRBD1 or TRBD2 (5 bases each). Trimming cost V 1 base and J 4 bases, with 16 bases left between them. Germline CDR1 is SGHTA and CDR2 is FQGNSA. This CDR3 has 16 amino acids. CDR3 sequence reads: CASSLEGPVGGETQYF. The CDR3 DNA sequence: TGTGCCAGCAGCTTAGAGGGACCTGTAGGCGGAGAGACCCAGTACTTC.

The V call is TRBV18, the J call TRBJ1-3; no firm D call. The germline V and J ends were trimmed by 2 bases and 0 bases, with 8 bases remaining between them. CDR3 length: 15 amino acids. The V gene's germline CDR1 is KGHSH and CDR2 LQKENI. CDR3 sequence: CASSPDGISGNTIYF. DNA of the CDR3: TGTGCCAGCTCACCAGACGGAATCTCTGGAAACACCATATATTTT.

The chain has TRBV6-6 and TRBJ1-3; D remains unclear. The CDR3 has 14 amino acids. V lost 0 bases and J lost 4, with 7 bases in between. Germline loops: CDR1 MNHNY, CDR2 SVGAGI (reference sequence). In DNA, the CDR3 is TGTGCCAGCAGTTACTCGGCCTTGGGAAACACCATATATTTT. This translates into CASSYSALGNTIYF.

The chain uses TRBV9 and TRBJ1-1, with a weak D call TRBD1 (5 bases). The germline V gene encodes CDR1 SGDLS and CDR2 YYNGEE. The V and J ends lost 4 bases and 3 bases respectively, with 16 bases between them. CDR3 length: 15 residues. CDR3 amino acids: CASSPRGATDTEAFF. The CDR3 DNA reads TGTGCCAGCAGCCCCCGAGGGGCGACAGACACTGAAGCTTTCTTT.

This clone has just one count. This chain connects TRBV28 to TRBJ2-7, with 12 bases identical to TRBD1. V was clipped by 2 bases and J by 4 bases; unmatched bases: 6. The germline CDR1 and CDR2 sequences are MDHEN and SYDVKM. CDR3 length: 16 residues. The CDR3 nucleotides read TGTGCCAGCAGTTTAGGCGGGACAGGGGGCTCGTACGAGCAGTACTTC. Translated, it gives CASSLGGTGGSYEQYF.

The chain employs TRBV2 and TRBJ2-1; 10 bases line up with TRBD2. Germline V CDR1 and CDR2: SNHLY, FYNNEI. V shed 6 bases and J 3 bases; nucleotides not matched to a gene: 11. This CDR3 has 17 residues. In DNA, the CDR3 is TGTGCCAGCAGCCCGGAGGGTAGCGGGGGGTTCTACAATGAGCAGTTCTTC. Its translation is CASSPEGSGGFYNEQFF.

This chain uses TRBV27 with TRBJ2-2; the D is unclear. The germline CDR1 and CDR2 sequences are MNHEY and SMNVEV (reference sequence). The V and J ends lost 6 bases and 4 bases respectively, with 3 bases between them. The CDR3 is 11 amino acids. The CDR3 protein is CASRLTGELFF. For the CDR3, the DNA is TGTGCCAGCAGACTCACCGGGGAGCTGTTTTTT.

The chain combines TRBV18 with TRBJ2-7; D ambiguous. Per germline, CDR1 KGHSH and CDR2 LQKENI. V was trimmed by 4 bases and J by 5 bases, leaving 9 bases between them. The CDR3 spans 12 residues. CDR3 bases: TGTGCCAGCTCACTGGTTGCGGACGAGCAGTACTTC. Its translation is CASSLVADEQYF.

This chain uses TRBV11-1 with TRBJ1-1; 7 positions agree with TRBD1. Trimming at V came to 2 bases and at J to 4 bases, leaving 4 bases not matched to a gene. Germline V gene sequence: CDR1 SGHAT, CDR2 FQDESV (reference sequence). The CDR3 has 14 residues. The CDR3 loop is CASSLSGGVTEAFF. The CDR3 DNA is TGTGCCAGCAGCTTATCAGGGGGTGTCACTGAAGCTTTCTTT.

The chain combines TRBV4-1 with TRBJ1-2; 8 bases map to TRBD1. Trimming removed 2 bases from V and 1 base from J; junction bases left unmatched: 15. The germline V gene has CDR1 MGHRA and CDR2 YSYEKL. The CDR3 sequence is 19 residues long. The CDR3 nucleotides read TGCGCCAGCAGCCAACCCATACACCGGGACAGGAGACTTAACTATGGCTACACCTTC. Its protein product is CASSQPIHRDRRLNYGYTF.

The chain combines TRBV7-2 with TRBJ2-5; TRBD2 matches at 7 bases. J gave up 2 bases and V 8 bases, and 8 bases lay outside the gene matches. The CDR3 contains 14 residues. Germline CDR1 and CDR2: SGHTA and FQGNSA. The CDR3 coding sequence is TGTGCCAGCGTCCTAGCGGTTACGCAAGAGACCCAGTACTTC. Translated: CASVLAVTQETQYF.

This sequence joins TRBV6-5 and TRBJ2-5; 9 positions match TRBD2. The V and J ends lost 0 bases and 2 bases, in that order; junction bases with no gene match: 4. CDR3 length: 16 amino acids. The germline V gene encodes CDR1 MNHEY and CDR2 SVGAGI. CDR3 sequence reads: CASSYSSTSGQETQYF. The CDR3 nucleotides read TGTGCCAGCAGTTACTCGTCGACTAGCGGACAAGAGACCCAGTACTTC.